This T cell receptor beta chain was retrieved from a study of blood T cell repertoires in COVID-19. Study summary: Samples of COVID-19 (acute and convalescent) were obtained from the United States, Italy and Spain. In each case, the material was cDNA or gDNA derived from T cells, B-cell-depleted T cells, or PBMCs.

The germline CDR1 and CDR2 sequences are SEHNR and FQNEAQ (reference sequence). The CDR3 has 13 residues. Trimming removed 5 bases from V and 2 bases from J, with 10 bases in between. Source study methods: Nucleated cell counts were estimated from reference gene primer amplification. TCRdb's table, derived via immunoSEQ multiplex PCR, lists solely in-frame clones and lacks some. V, J and clone size are those of that table, while D and trimming were read from the DNA. The sample yields under 250,000 clones, around 90% seen once. The sequence derives from a woman between 65 and 79 years old with active or convalescent COVID-19. V and J are TRBV7-9 and TRBJ2-7; D is perhaps TRBD1 (6 bases). Sequenced input: peripheral blood. CDR3 residues: CASSRTGTYEQYF. The CDR3 nucleotides read TGTGCCAGCAGCCGCACAGGGACCTACGAGCAGTACTTC.